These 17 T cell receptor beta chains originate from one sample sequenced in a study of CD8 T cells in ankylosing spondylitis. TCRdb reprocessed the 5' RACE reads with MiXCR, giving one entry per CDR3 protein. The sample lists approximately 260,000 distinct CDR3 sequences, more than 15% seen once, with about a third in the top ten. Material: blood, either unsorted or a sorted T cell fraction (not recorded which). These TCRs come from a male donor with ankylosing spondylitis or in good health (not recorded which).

The CDR3 spells CAISDVYEQYF. The CDR3 DNA is TGTGCCATCAGTGATGTCTACGAGCAGTACTTC. V and J are TRBV10-3 and TRBJ2-7, with unresolved D. The V end lost 3 bases, the J end lost 3 bases, and 3 bases lay between the germline ends. The CDR3 is 11 residues long. Germline CDR1 reads ENHRY; CDR2 reads SYGVKD.

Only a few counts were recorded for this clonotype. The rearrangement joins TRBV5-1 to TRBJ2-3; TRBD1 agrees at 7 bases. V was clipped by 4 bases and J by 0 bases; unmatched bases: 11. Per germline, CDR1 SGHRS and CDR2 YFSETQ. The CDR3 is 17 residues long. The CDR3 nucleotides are TGCGCCAGCAGCAATTTCGGAACAGGGGATAGCACAGATACGCAGTATTTT. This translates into CASSNFGTGDSTDTQYF.

The CDR3 protein is CASSPPGGQTYNEQFF. The CDR3 DNA is TGTGCCAGCTCACCCCCCGGGGGACAGACCTACAATGAGCAGTTCTTC. This chain connects TRBV18 to TRBJ2-1; a weak D match, TRBD1 (7 bases). Germline V CDR1 and CDR2: KGHSH, LQKENI. Trimming left V 3 bases short and J 2 bases short, with 14 bases between. This CDR3 contains 16 residues. Based on the CDR3 plus reference TRBV18 and TRBJ2-1, the full variable domain is NAGVMQNPRHLVRRRGQEARLRCSPMKGHSHVYWYRQLPEEGLKFMVYLQKENIIDESGMPKERFSAEFPKEGPSILRIQQVVRGDSAAYFCASSPPGGQTYNEQFFGPGTRLTVL.

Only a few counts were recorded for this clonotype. The CDR3 bases are TGCGCCAGCAGTCCTCTCGCGGGAGGGCCGGATGGCGGGGAGCTGTTTTTT. Translation: CASSPLAGGPDGGELFF. J is TRBJ2-2 and V is TRBV5-1; 9 bases are a match to TRBD2. J was trimmed by 7 bases and V by 5 bases; bases with no gene match: 15. Germline values: CDR1 SGHRS, CDR2 YFSETQ. This CDR3 has 17 residues.

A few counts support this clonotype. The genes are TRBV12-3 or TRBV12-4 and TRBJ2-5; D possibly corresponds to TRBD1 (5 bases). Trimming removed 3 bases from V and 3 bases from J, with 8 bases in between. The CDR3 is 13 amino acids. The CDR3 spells CASSLDTEETQYF. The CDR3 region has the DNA TGTGCCAGCAGTTTGGACACTGAAGAGACCCAGTACTTC.

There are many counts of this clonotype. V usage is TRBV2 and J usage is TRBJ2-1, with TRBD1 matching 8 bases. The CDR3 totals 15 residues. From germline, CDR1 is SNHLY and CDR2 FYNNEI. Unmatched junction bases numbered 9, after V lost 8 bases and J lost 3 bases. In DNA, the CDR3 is TGTGCCAGCCCCCCGGCGGACAGGGTCTACAATGAGCAGTTCTTC. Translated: CASPPADRVYNEQFF.

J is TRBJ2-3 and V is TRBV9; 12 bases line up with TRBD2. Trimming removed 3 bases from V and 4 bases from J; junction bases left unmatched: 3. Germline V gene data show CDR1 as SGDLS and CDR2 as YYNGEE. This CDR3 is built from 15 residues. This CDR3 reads CASSETSGSSDTQYF. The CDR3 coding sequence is TGTGCCAGCAGCGAGACTAGCGGGAGTTCAGATACGCAGTATTTT. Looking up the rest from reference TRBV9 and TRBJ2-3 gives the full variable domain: DSGVTQTPKHLITATGQRVTLRCSPRSGDLSVYWYQQSLDQGLQFLIQYYNGEERAKGNILERFSAQQFPDLHSELNLSSLELGDSALYFCASSETSGSSDTQYFGPGTRLTVL.

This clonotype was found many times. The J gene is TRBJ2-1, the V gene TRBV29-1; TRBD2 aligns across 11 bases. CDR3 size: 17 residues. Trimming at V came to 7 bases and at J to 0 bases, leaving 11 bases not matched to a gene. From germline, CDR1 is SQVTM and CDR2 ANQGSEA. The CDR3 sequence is CSAGPTSGRSSYNEQFF. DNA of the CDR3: TGCAGCGCCGGACCAACTAGCGGGAGAAGCTCCTACAATGAGCAGTTCTTC.

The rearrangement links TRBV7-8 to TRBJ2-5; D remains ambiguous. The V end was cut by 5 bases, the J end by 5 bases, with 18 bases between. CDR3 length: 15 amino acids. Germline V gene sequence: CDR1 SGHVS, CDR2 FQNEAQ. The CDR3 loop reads CASSPRTDPRETQYF. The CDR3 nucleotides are TGTGCCAGCAGCCCCAGGACGGACCCTAGGGAGACCCAGTACTTC.

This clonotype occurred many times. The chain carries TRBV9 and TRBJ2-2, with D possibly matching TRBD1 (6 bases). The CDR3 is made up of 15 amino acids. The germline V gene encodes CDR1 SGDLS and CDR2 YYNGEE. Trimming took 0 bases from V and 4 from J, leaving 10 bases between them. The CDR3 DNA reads TGTGCCAGCAGCGTAGTACAGGGCCCCACCGGGGAGCTGTTTTTT. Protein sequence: CASSVVQGPTGELFF.

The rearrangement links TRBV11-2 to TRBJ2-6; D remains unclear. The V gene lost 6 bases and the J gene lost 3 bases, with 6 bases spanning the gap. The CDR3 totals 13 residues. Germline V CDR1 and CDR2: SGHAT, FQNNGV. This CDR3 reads CASRQHGANVLTF. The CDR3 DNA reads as TGTGCCAGCAGACAGCATGGGGCCAACGTCCTGACTTTC.

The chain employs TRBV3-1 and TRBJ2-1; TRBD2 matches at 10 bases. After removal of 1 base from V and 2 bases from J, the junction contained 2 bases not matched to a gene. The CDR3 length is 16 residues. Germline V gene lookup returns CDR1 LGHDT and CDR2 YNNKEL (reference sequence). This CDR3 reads CASSQGSGRAYNEQFF. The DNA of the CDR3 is TGTGCCAGCAGCCAAGGGAGCGGGAGGGCCTACAATGAGCAGTTCTTC.

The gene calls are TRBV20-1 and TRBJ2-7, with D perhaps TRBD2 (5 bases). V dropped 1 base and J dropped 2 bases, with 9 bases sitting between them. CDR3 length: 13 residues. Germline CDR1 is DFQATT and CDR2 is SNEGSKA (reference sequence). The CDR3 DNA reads TGCAGTGCTAGAGGAGCGGAGACCTACGAGCAGTACTTC. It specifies CSARGAETYEQYF.

In DNA, the CDR3 is TGTGCCAGCAGTACCCACGGCCCGGGACAGAACATGGATGAGCAGTTCTTC. Translated, it gives CASSTHGPGQNMDEQFF. The chain has TRBV6-1 and TRBJ2-1; 7 bases map to TRBD1. This CDR3 comprises 17 residues. Trimming took 5 bases from V and 8 from J; bases not matched to a gene: 18. Germline V gene data show CDR1 as MNHNS and CDR2 as SASEGT.

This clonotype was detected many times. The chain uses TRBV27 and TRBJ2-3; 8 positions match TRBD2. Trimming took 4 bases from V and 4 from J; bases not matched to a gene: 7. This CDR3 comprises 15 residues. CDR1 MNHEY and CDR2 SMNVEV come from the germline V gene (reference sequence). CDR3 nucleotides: TGTGCCAGCAGTTGGACGGGAGGGCCCGCAGATACGCAGTATTTT. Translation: CASSWTGGPADTQYF.

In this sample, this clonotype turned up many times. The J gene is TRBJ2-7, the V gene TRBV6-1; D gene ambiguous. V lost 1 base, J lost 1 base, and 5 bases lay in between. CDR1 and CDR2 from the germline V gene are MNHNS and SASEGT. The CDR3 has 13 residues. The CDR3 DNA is TGTGCCAGCAGTGAAGTAGGGTCCTACGAGCAGTACTTC. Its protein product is CASSEVGSYEQYF.

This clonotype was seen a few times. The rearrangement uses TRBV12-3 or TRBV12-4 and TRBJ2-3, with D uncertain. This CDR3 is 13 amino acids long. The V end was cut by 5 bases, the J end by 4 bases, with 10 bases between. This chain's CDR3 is CASSGLWADTQYF. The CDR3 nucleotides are TGTGCCAGCAGTGGGCTTTGGGCAGATACGCAGTATTTT.